The present T cell receptor (beta chain) was sequenced within a study of cytomegalovirus exposure and HLA in healthy donors. The study, taken as a whole, reports: In a later analysis, CMV-associated beta chains were mostly HLA-associated, it appeared. Available immune exposure information was restricted to CMV serostatus only. Reportedly, cytomegalovirus status was diagnosed with high sensitivity and specificity.

The PCR ran on 60 Vbeta and 13 Jbeta primers. Only in-frame clones appear in the TCRdb table, and some are missing; sequencing was by immunoSEQ multiplex PCR. The sample has 150,000 to 200,000 clones, over 70% seen once. The length of the CDR3 is 19 residues. The J segment lost 3 bases and the V segment lost 7 bases, leaving 17 bases of the junction unmatched. Germline V CDR1 and CDR2: SGHDT, YYEEEE. On this clone itself: What it binds is not known.

The clonotype originates from a woman aged 45-59 years in good health and CMV-seropositive. The J gene is TRBJ2-2, the V gene TRBV5-6, with 11 nucleotides matching TRBD2. Sequencing input: PBMCs. The CDR3 sequence is CASRKEGLLAGGYTGELFF. The CDR3 bases are TGTGCCAGCCGAAAAGAAGGCCTGCTAGCGGGAGGATACACCGGGGAGCTGTTTTTT.